This T cell receptor (beta chain) was obtained from a study of blood T cell repertoires in COVID-19. Study overall: Specimens from acute and convalescent COVID-19 originated in the United States, Italy and Spain.

The CDR3 contains 16 residues. Germline CDR1 reads LNHNV; CDR2 reads YYDKDF (reference sequence). V was cut by 1 base and J by 4 bases, with 14 bases left in between. The recovered donors of Cohort 3 showed two negative PCRs, clearance, or symptom resolution. This table comes from immunoSEQ multiplex PCR, and its TCRdb copy is limited to in-frame clones, with some not included. Among around 330,000 clones listed, around nine tenths were seen once. The sequenced material came from PBMCs or T cells enriched from blood (not recorded which). The source is a man aged 55-75 years who had recovered from COVID-19. The chain links TRBV15 to TRBJ2-1; D perhaps matches TRBD2 (6 bases). The CDR3: CATSRALVGRYNEQFF. Written as DNA, the CDR3 is TGTGCCACCAGCAGAGCGCTTGTCGGGAGATACAATGAGCAGTTCTTC.